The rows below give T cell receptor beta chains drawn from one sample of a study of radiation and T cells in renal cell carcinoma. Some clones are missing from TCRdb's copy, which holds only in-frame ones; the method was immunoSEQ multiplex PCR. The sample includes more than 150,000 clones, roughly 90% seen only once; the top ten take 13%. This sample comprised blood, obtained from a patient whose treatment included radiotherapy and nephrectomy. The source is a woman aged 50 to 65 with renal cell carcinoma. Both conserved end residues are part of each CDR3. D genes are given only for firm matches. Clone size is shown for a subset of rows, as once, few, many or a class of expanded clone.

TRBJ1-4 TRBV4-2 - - CASSLGAAGGEKLFF TGTGCCAGCAGCTTGGGGGCGGCAGGTGGTGAAAAACTGTTTTTT
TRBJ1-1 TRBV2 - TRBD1 CASTTGTGDTEAFF TGTGCCAGCACCACCGGGACAGGGGACACTGAAGCTTTCTTT
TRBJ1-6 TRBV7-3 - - CASSPDGVYNSPLHF TGTGCCAGCAGCCCCGACGGAGTTTATAATTCACCCCTCCACTTT
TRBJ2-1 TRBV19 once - CASSARRPLNEQFF TGTGCCAGTAGTGCCCGGAGGCCGTTAAATGAGCAGTTCTTC
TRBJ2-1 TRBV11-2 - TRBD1 CASSSWTGGNYNEQFF TGTGCCAGCAGCTCTTGGACAGGGGGCAACTACAATGAGCAGTTCTTC
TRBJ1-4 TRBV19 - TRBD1 CASSISGGDEKLFF TGTGCCAGTAGTATATCAGGGGGGGATGAAAAACTGTTTTTT
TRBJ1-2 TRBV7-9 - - CASSPRAAAPMFTF TGTGCCAGCAGCCCGAGGGCGGCAGCTCCTATGTTCACCTTC
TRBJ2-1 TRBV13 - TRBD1 CASKGQGVHEQFF TGTGCCAGCAAGGGACAGGGGGTTCATGAGCAGTTCTTC
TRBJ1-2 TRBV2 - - CASMTDTNYGYTF TGTGCCAGCATGACAGACACTAACTATGGCTACACCTTC
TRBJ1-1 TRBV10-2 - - CASSEDRAFF TGCGCCAGCAGTGAGGACAGGGCTTTCTTT
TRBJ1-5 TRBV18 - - CASSRGQANQPQHF TGTGCCAGCTCTCGCGGACAAGCCAATCAGCCCCAGCATTTT
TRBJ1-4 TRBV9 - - CASSRVGEKLFF TGTGCCAGCTCCAGGGTGGGTGAAAAACTGTTTTTT
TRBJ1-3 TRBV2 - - CASRRSESGNTIYF TGTGCCAGCAGAAGGTCAGAAAGCGGAAACACCATATATTTT
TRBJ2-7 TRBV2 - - CASSEGLAGDLTYEQYF TGTGCCAGCAGTGAAGGCTTGGCCGGGGACTTAACCTACGAGCAGTACTTC
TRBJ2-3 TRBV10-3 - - CAISETDPTDTQYF TGTGCCATCAGTGAGACAGATCCCACAGATACGCAGTATTTT
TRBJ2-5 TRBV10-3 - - CAISESGWRNQETQYF TGTGCCATCAGTGAGTCGGGGTGGAGGAACCAAGAGACCCAGTACTTC
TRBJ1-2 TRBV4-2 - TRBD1 CASSQDRTGLGYTF TGTGCCAGCAGCCAAGATCGGACAGGCCTTGGCTACACCTTC
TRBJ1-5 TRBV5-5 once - CASSLRDGQPQHF TGTGCCAGCAGCTTGCGCGACGGACAGCCCCAGCATTTT
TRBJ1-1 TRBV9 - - CASSSSPGRTEAFF TGTGCCAGCAGCTCAAGTCCGGGTCGGACTGAAGCTTTCTTT
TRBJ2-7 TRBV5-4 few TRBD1 CASSLGQGVFTYEQYF TGTGCCAGCAGCTTGGGACAGGGGGTATTCACCTACGAGCAGTACTTC
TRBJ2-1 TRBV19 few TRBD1 CASSTWTGYNEQFF TGTGCCAGTAGTACCTGGACAGGGTACAATGAGCAGTTCTTC
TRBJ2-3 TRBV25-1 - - CASSGLTDTQYF TGTGCCAGCAGTGGGCTCACAGATACACAGTATTTT
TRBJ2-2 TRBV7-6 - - CASSLVLLTGELFF TGTGCCAGCAGCTTAGTGTTATTGACCGGGGAGCTGTTTTTT
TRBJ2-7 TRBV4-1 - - CASSQVGRTYEQYF TGCGCCAGCAGCCAAGTGGGTCGCACCTACGAGCAGTACTTC
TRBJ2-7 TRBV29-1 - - CSVAQGPSYEQYF TGCAGCGTTGCGCAGGGCCCCTCCTACGAGCAGTACTTC
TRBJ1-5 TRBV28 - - CASSFVNTVGPQHF TGTGCCAGCAGTTTCGTCAACACTGTGGGGCCCCAGCATTTT
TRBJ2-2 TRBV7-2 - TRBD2 CASSLWTSGATGELFF TGTGCCAGCAGCCTCTGGACTAGCGGGGCCACCGGGGAGCTGTTTTTT
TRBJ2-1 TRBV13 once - CASSFPTGGDNEQFF TGTGCCAGCAGCTTCCCCACAGGGGGGGACAATGAGCAGTTCTTC
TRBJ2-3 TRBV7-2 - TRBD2 CASRAGQRTDTQYF TGTGCCAGCAGAGCGGGGCAAAGGACAGATACGCAGTATTTT
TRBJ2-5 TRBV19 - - CASSIGGETQYF TGTGCCAGTAGTATTGGTGGGGAGACCCAGTACTTC
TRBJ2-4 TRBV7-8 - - CASSLRTGPENIQYF TGTGCCAGCAGCTTACGCACCGGACCTGAAAACATTCAGTACTTC
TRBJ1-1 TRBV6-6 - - CASSRIDTEAFF TGTGCCAGCAGCCGAATCGACACTGAAGCTTTCTTT